A single sample is the source of the 12 T cell receptor beta chains below, sequenced in a study of Graves' ophthalmopathy and Graves' hyperthyroidism. Transcripts of RNA were the source for amplifying TCR beta CDR3 regions. HTBI primers were used in a first-round RT-PCR, which preceded a second-round multiplex PCR. One entry per CDR3 protein results from TCRdb running MiXCR on the multiplex PCR reads. This table holds some 1.1 million distinct CDR3 sequences, 36% found once. Sequences were obtained from peripheral blood or thyroid tissue (not recorded which). These receptors originate from an adult man with Graves' hyperthyroidism.

The chain combines TRBV25-1 with TRBJ1-1; possible D gene TRBD1, 5 bases. V lost 7 bases and J lost 0, with 15 bases in between. Germline V gene lookup returns CDR1 MGHDK and CDR2 SYGVNS. The CDR3 loop spans 15 amino acids. The CDR3 nucleotides are TGTGCCAGCATGTGGCGGGACGGCATGAACACTGAAGCTTTCTTT. Amino acids: CASMWRDGMNTEAFF. Using reference TRBV25-1 and TRBJ1-1 for the parts outside the CDR3, the full variable domain is EADIYQTPRYLVIGTGKKITLECSQTMGHDKMYWYQQDPGMELHLIHYSYGVNSTEKGDLSSESTVSRIRTEHFPLTLESARPSHTSQYLCASMWRDGMNTEAFFGQGTRLTVV.

With regard to this clonotype: One junction end disagrees with the germline gene, perhaps due to a read error. The chain carries TRBV10-3 and TRBJ2-5; TRBD1 aligns across 9 bases. The CDR3 sequence is 16 residues long. CDR1 and CDR2 (germline): ENHRY, SYGVKD. The CDR3 bases are TGTGCCAGCAGTGCCCCCGGGACAGGGTCCTTGGAGACCCAGTACTTC. Protein product: CASSAPGTGSLETQYF.

This clonotype was counted between two and nine times. The chain joins TRBV7-3 to TRBJ2-7; no clear D. Between the trimmed V and J ends, which lost 5 bases and 2 bases, there was a span of 22 bases. Germline loops: CDR1 SGHTA, CDR2 FQGTGA. The CDR3 consists of 17 residues. CDR3 sequence: CASSQVKGPRHTYEQYF. As DNA, the CDR3 is TGTGCCAGCAGCCAGGTCAAAGGGCCCAGGCATACCTACGAGCAGTACTTC.

Remarks on this clonotype: One junction end does not reproduce the germline sequence, and a read error may be involved. The chain employs TRBV10-3 and TRBJ2-5, with 14 bases that match TRBD2. Germline V gives CDR1 ENHRY, CDR2 SYGVKD. The CDR3 is 15 residues long. As DNA, the CDR3 is TGTGCCAGCAGTGAGACTAGCGGGGGGGCCGAGACCCAGTACTTC. This codes for CASSETSGGAETQYF.

This clonotype came up a few times. Being one base from a much bigger clone, this may be a read error. This chain uses TRBV10-3 with TRBJ1-5, with D possibly being TRBD1 (5 bases). The germline V gene encodes CDR1 ENHRY and CDR2 SYGVKD. The CDR3 loop spans 15 amino acids. The CDR3 reads CVISEWGVGNQPQHF. CDR3 DNA: TGTGTCATCAGTGAGTGGGGGGTTGGCAATCAGCCCCAGCATTTT.

This clonotype was seen ten or more times. The chain links TRBV20-1 to TRBJ2-6; D is uncertain. The germline CDR1 and CDR2 sequences are DFQATT and SNEGSKA (reference sequence). With 2 bases removed from V and 2 bases from J, the gap between germline ends came to 16 bases. The CDR3 covers 17 residues. The CDR3 region is CSARKPHGHPGANVLTF. The DNA for the CDR3 is TGCAGTGCTAGAAAGCCCCACGGCCATCCTGGGGCCAACGTCCTGACTTTC.

This chain uses TRBV29-1 with TRBJ2-1, with D perhaps given as TRBD1 or TRBD2 (5 bases each). Germline lookup yields CDR1 SQVTM and CDR2 ANQGSEA. The CDR3 has 15 amino acids. Trimming removed 7 bases from V and 0 bases from J, with 16 bases in between. The CDR3 DNA reads as TGCAGCGCATCGGGGCAGGCTAGCTCCTACAATGAGCAGTTCTTC. Translation gives CSASGQASSYNEQFF.

The V and J genes are TRBV6-5 and TRBJ1-5; D not certain. Germline CDR1 and CDR2: MNHEY and SVGAGI. V gave up 0 bases and J gave up 5 bases, with 11 bases separating them. The CDR3 spans 15 residues. CDR3 in amino acids: CASSYSSGRYQPQHF. In DNA form, the CDR3 reads TGTGCCAGCAGTTACTCGAGTGGCCGATATCAGCCCCAGCATTTT.

This clonotype was recorded at least ten times. The rearrangement joins TRBV19 to TRBJ1-5; TRBD1 matches at 9 bases. V lost 4 bases and J lost 6; bases outside the gene matches: 10. Germline V CDR1 and CDR2: LNHDA, SQIVND (reference sequence). The CDR3 consists of 16 residues. CDR3 DNA sequence: TGTGCCAGTAGTACCTTCACAGGGGGCGTGGGTCAGCCCCAGCATTTT. It encodes CASSTFTGGVGQPQHF.

The chain combines TRBV29-1 with TRBJ1-2, with TRBD1 as a possible D gene (5 bases). This CDR3 is built from 14 residues. Germline V gene sequence: CDR1 SQVTM, CDR2 ANQGSEA. V shed 4 bases and J shed 4 bases, with 16 bases lying between them. This CDR3 reads CSVVGGSNSYGYTF. The CDR3 coding sequence is TGCAGCGTTGTCGGGGGGAGTAATAGCTATGGCTACACCTTC.

On this clonotype itself: A clone one base away is much larger, so this may be a read error. The chain carries TRBV7-3 and TRBJ2-2, with D possibly being TRBD2 (5 bases). Per germline, CDR1 SGHTA and CDR2 FQGTGA. The CDR3 spans 15 residues. CDR3 in amino acids: CASSFRRTNTGELLF. CDR3 DNA: TGTGCCAGCAGCTTTCGACGTACGAACACCGGGGAGCTGCTTTTT.

The chain has TRBV7-2 and TRBJ2-5; TRBD2 agrees at 10 bases. The CDR3 runs to 18 residues. Per germline, CDR1 SGHTA and CDR2 FQGNSA. J lost 1 base, V lost 4 bases, and 12 bases had no gene match. CDR3 nucleotides: TGTGCCAGCAGCTCCCGACTAGCGGGCACAATCTTCCAAGAGACCCAGTACTTC. Translating gives CASSSRLAGTIFQETQYF.